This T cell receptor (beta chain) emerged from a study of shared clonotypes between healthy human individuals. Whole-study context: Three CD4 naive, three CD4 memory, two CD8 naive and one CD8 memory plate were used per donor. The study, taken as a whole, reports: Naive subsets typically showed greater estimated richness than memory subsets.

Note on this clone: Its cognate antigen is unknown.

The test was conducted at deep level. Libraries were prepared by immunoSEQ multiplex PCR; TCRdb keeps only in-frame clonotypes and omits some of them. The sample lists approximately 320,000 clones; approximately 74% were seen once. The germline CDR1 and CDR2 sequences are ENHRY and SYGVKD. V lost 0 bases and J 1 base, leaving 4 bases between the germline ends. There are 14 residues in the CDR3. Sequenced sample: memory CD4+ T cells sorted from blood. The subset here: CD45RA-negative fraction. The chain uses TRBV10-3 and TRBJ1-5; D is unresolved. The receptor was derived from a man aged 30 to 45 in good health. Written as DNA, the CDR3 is TGTGCCATCAGTGAGTCGGGAAGCAATCAGCCCCAGCATTTT. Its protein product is CAISESGSNQPQHF.